This TCR beta chain was profiled in a study of T-cell memory formation after mild COVID-19. This clonotype was counted only a few times. Its antigen is currently unknown. Study-level points and caveats: The study found contracting CD4+ clones mainly in CM and EM and contracting CD8+ clones in EMRA.

The CDR3 loop spans 13 amino acids. V shed 6 bases, J shed 5 bases, and the junction held 3 bases outside the gene matches. CDR1 WSHSY and CDR2 SAAADI come from the germline V gene. Libraries for TCRalpha and TCRbeta carried sample barcodes and unique molecular identifiers via 5'RACE. TCRdb reprocessed the 5' RACE reads via MiXCR and lists one record per CDR3 protein. The sample has about 210,000 distinct CDR3 sequences; roughly a tenth are singletons. The chain uses TRBV10-2 and TRBJ2-5; TRBD2 agrees at 10 bases. Sequencing was carried out using PBMCs or a T cell subset sorted from them (not recorded which). This clonotype was sampled from a man aged 18 to 29 who had mild COVID-19 (a few samples of this study predate the infection). Cell type and time point are not known. CDR3 in DNA: TGCGCCAGCAGGAGCGGGGGGGCCGAGACCCAGTACTTC. It specifies CASRSGGAETQYF.